What follows are 4 T cell receptor beta chains derived from one specimen sequenced in a study of T cell repertoires in cytomegalovirus infection. TCRdb re-called the reads with MiXCR, one entry per CDR3 protein. The sample lists about 490,000 distinct CDR3 sequences, about 11% seen once, with 10% in the top ten. The sequencing input was PBMCs. Receptor source: a human donor in good health (CMV status not recorded). Some clones in this sample may be carry-over from other donors' samples.

In this sample, this clonotype turned up many times. The chain employs TRBV7-8 and TRBJ1-6; 10 bases are a match to TRBD1. The CDR3 spans 14 residues. V shed 4 bases and J 7 bases; nucleotides not matched to a gene: 1. Per the germline V gene, CDR1 is SGHVS and CDR2 is FQNEAQ. Written as DNA, the CDR3 is TGTGCCAGCAGCTGGGGACAGGGGAATTCACCCCTCCACTTT. Translating gives CASSWGQGNSPLHF.

This clonotype was counted many times. This chain connects TRBV6-5 to TRBJ2-2; D may be TRBD2 (5 bases). Per germline, CDR1 MNHEY and CDR2 SVGAGI. The CDR3 totals 15 residues. Trimming shortened V by 1 base and J by 3 bases, and 9 bases separated the two germline ends. The CDR3 here is CASSYYGGDTGELFF. Here the CDR3 DNA reads TGTGCCAGCAGTTACTACGGAGGAGACACCGGGGAGCTGTTTTTT.

At least ten counts were recorded for this clonotype. The chain is built from TRBV7-3 and TRBJ2-6; no reliable D call. Per the germline V gene, CDR1 is SGHTA and CDR2 is FQGTGA. The V end lost 1 base, the J end lost 0 bases, and 4 bases lay between the germline ends. CDR3 length: 15 residues. The CDR3 here is CASSLMASGANVLTF. The DNA for the CDR3 is TGTGCCAGCAGCTTAATGGCCTCTGGGGCCAACGTCCTGACTTTC. Full variable domain (missing parts from reference TRBV7-3 and TRBJ2-6): GAGVSQTPSNKVTEKGKYVELRCDPISGHTALYWYRQSLGQGPEFLIYFQGTGAADDSGLPNDRFFAVRPEGSVSTLKIQRTERGDSAVYLCASSLMASGANVLTFGAGSRLTVL.

This clonotype has ten or more counts. This sequence joins TRBV27 and TRBJ2-7, with TRBD1 matching 7 bases. The CDR3 contains 13 residues. With 5 bases clipped from V and 4 bases from J, the junction kept 5 bases outside the gene matches. The V gene's germline CDR1 is MNHEY and CDR2 SMNVEV (reference sequence). CDR3 sequence: CASSLGTEYEQYF. CDR3 DNA sequence: TGTGCCAGCAGTCTGGGGACAGAGTACGAGCAGTACTTC.